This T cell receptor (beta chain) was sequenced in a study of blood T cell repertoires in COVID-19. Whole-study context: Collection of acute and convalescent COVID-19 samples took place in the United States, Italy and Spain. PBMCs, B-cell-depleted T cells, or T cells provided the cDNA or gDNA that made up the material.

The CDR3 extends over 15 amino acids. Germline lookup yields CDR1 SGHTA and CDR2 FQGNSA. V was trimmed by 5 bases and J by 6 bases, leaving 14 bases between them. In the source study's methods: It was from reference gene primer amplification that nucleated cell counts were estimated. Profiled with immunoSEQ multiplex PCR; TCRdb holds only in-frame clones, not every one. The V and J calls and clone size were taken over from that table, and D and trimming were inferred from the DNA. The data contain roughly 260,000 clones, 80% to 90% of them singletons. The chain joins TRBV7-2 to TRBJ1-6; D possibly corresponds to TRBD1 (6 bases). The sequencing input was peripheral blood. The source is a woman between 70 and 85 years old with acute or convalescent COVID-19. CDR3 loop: CASSPDRNGNSPLHF. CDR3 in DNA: TGTGCCAGCAGCCCTGACAGGAATGGTAATTCACCCCTCCACTTT.